A selection of T cell receptor beta chains follows, all from one sample in a study of T cells in Graves' hyperthyroidism and ophthalmopathy. TCRdb called the multiplex PCR reads again in MiXCR, with one record for every CDR3 protein. This table holds some 600,000 distinct CDR3 sequences, 46% found once. Sequences were obtained from peripheral blood or thyroid tissue (not recorded which). The receptors shown here come from a woman between 18 and 30 years old with Graves' hyperthyroidism. Each CDR3 is given with its conserved first and last residue. Each record gives: D gene, V gene, clone size, J gene, CDR3 DNA, CDR3 protein. A D gene is named only where the DNA matches it firmly. A clone size is listed for some rows: how often the clone was seen (once, few, many), or a class if it is expanded.

D: .
V: TRBV7-9
size: many
J: TRBJ2-5
DNA: TGTGCCAGCAGCTTAGCGCGTTTTGGCAGAGAGACCCAGTACTTC
CDR3: CASSLARFGRETQYF

D: TRBD1
V: TRBV7-8
size: .
J: TRBJ1-4
DNA: TGTGCCAGCAGCTTAGACGGACAGGGAGAAAAACTGTTTTTT
CDR3: CASSLDGQGEKLFF

D: .
V: TRBV10-3
size: .
J: TRBJ2-7
DNA: TGTGCCATCAGTGAGAGGGACGGCAGTTATGGCTACGAGCAGTACTTC
CDR3: CAISERDGSYGYEQYF

D: .
V: TRBV2
size: .
J: TRBJ2-7
DNA: TGTGCCAGCAGTGAGGGGGGGCCATACGGGCAGTACTTC
CDR3: CASSEGGPYGQYF

D: TRBD1
V: TRBV11-2
size: few
J: TRBJ1-4
DNA: TGTGCCAGCAGCCACACACAGGGGGCTTTTGAAAAACTGTTTTTT
CDR3: CASSHTQGAFEKLFF

D: .
V: TRBV6-5
size: .
J: TRBJ1-5
DNA: TGTGCCAGCAGTTATCGAGGGGTGCAACGCAATCAGCCCCAGCATTTT
CDR3: CASSYRGVQRNQPQHF

D: .
V: TRBV7-9
size: .
J: TRBJ2-7
DNA: TGTGCCAGCAGCAGGGGTGTCCCCTACGAGCAGTACTTC
CDR3: CASSRGVPYEQYF

D: TRBD1
V: TRBV25-1
size: many
J: TRBJ1-2
DNA: TGTGCCAGCAGTGGCGACAGGGTTTTTAATGGCTACACCTTC
CDR3: CASSGDRVFNGYTF

D: TRBD1
V: TRBV7-8
size: .
J: TRBJ1-2
DNA: TGTGCCAGCAGCTTGACGTCAGGGGGGGACTATGGCTACACCTTC
CDR3: CASSLTSGGDYGYTF

D: TRBD1
V: TRBV5-1
size: .
J: TRBJ2-5
DNA: TGCGCCAGCAGCTTGGGACAGGGCCTGGAAACCCAGTACTTC
CDR3: CASSLGQGLETQYF

D: TRBD2
V: TRBV19
size: .
J: TRBJ2-7
DNA: TGTGCCAGCAGTCCGCGGCTAGCGGGACCCTACGAGCAGTACTTC
CDR3: CASSPRLAGPYEQYF

D: .
V: TRBV6-2/TRBV6-3
size: .
J: TRBJ2-3
DNA: TGTGCCGCCCGCGGAGGTGAGACAGATACGCAGTATTTT
CDR3: CAARGGETDTQYF

D: TRBD1
V: TRBV29-1
size: few
J: TRBJ1-5
DNA: TGCAGCGCTAGACAGGGGGCCGGCAATCAGCCCCAGCATTTT
CDR3: CSARQGAGNQPQHF

D: .
V: TRBV25-1
size: medium-sized
J: TRBJ1-6
DNA: TGTGCCAGCAGTGAAGGGAATTCACCCCTCCACTTT
CDR3: CASSEGNSPLHF

D: .
V: TRBV25-1
size: once
J: TRBJ1-4
DNA: TGTGCCAGCAGTTTTTCCCCCATTGGGAATGAAAAACTGTTTTTT
CDR3: CASSFSPIGNEKLFF

D: .
V: TRBV10-3
size: few
J: TRBJ1-1
DNA: TGTGCCATCAGGATAACCCTACAGAGAAACACTGAAGCTTTCTTT
CDR3: CAIRITLQRNTEAFF

D: .
V: TRBV20-1
size: few
J: TRBJ1-5
DNA: TGCAGTGCTAGAGTAGGGTCCAGGAGCAATCAGCCCCAGCATTTT
CDR3: CSARVGSRSNQPQHF

D: .
V: TRBV29-1
size: many
J: TRBJ1-3
DNA: TGCAGCGTTGAAAATGGAAACACCATATATTTT
CDR3: CSVENGNTIYF

D: .
V: TRBV7-6
size: .
J: TRBJ1-2
DNA: TGTGCCAGCAGCTTAGGGACCGACGGCTATGGCTACACCTTC
CDR3: CASSLGTDGYGYTF

D: .
V: TRBV10-3
size: many
J: TRBJ1-5
DNA: TGTGCCATCAGCGCGGACGGTCCTAGCAATCAGCCCCAGCATTTT
CDR3: CAISADGPSNQPQHF

D: .
V: TRBV24-1
size: few
J: TRBJ2-2
DNA: TGTGCCACCAGTGATAGGGACATCAGGGACAATGAGCAGTTTTTT
CDR3: CATSDRDIRDNEQFF

D: .
V: TRBV7-9
size: .
J: TRBJ2-7
DNA: TGTGCCCGCAGCTCCCCGGGGACAAGGGGAGAGGAGCAGTACTTC
CDR3: CARSSPGTRGEEQYF

D: TRBD1
V: TRBV2
size: .
J: TRBJ2-7
DNA: TGTGCCAGCAGCCGACAGGGGCAGAATGAAGGGAAGGCGTACTTC
CDR3: CASSRQGQNEGKAYF

D: TRBD1
V: TRBV7-2
size: many
J: TRBJ2-7
DNA: TGTGCCAGCAGCTCAGGGGGCAGCGGCGTCGAGCAGTACTTC
CDR3: CASSSGGSGVEQYF

D: TRBD1
V: TRBV7-2
size: few
J: TRBJ1-6
DNA: TGTGCCAGCAGCTTCACGGGACAGGGAGGTTCACCCCTCCACTTT
CDR3: CASSFTGQGGSPLHF

D: TRBD2
V: TRBV6-1
size: .
J: TRBJ2-2
DNA: TGTGCCAGCAGTACCACGACTAGCCCCGGGGAGCTGTTTTTT
CDR3: CASSTTTSPGELFF

D: TRBD1
V: TRBV15
size: .
J: TRBJ1-2
DNA: TGTGCCACCAGCAGGGACAGGGGAAGTGGCTACACCTTC
CDR3: CATSRDRGSGYTF

D: .
V: TRBV20-1
size: .
J: TRBJ1-5
DNA: TGCAGTGCTGATCCGGGGACGGTGTTAAATCAGCCCCAGCATTTT
CDR3: CSADPGTVLNQPQHF

D: .
V: TRBV5-6
size: few
J: TRBJ2-5
DNA: TGTGCCAGCAGCTTGCCCGAAACTAAGACCCAGTACTTC
CDR3: CASSLPETKTQYF

D: .
V: TRBV29-1
size: many
J: TRBJ1-4
DNA: TGCAGCGTGGGACACCCGGGGGAAAAACTGTTTTTT
CDR3: CSVGHPGEKLFF

D: .
V: TRBV10-3
size: .
J: TRBJ1-2
DNA: TGTGCCATCAAAAAGGGGCAGGGGAACTATGGCTACACCTTC
CDR3: CAIKKGQGNYGYTF

D: .
V: TRBV20-1
size: many
J: TRBJ1-2
DNA: TGCAGTGCTAGAGCCACAGGAAACTATGGCTACACCTTC
CDR3: CSARATGNYGYTF

D: .
V: TRBV29-1
size: once
J: TRBJ1-4
DNA: TGCAGCGTTGAAGTCCCGGGGGGGGTTGAAAAACTGTTTTTT
CDR3: CSVEVPGGVEKLFF

D: .
V: TRBV7-9
size: few
J: TRBJ1-1
DNA: TGTGCCAGCAGCACGACGTACAGGGTAGGGACTGAAGCTTTCTTT
CDR3: CASSTTYRVGTEAFF

D: .
V: TRBV7-2
size: .
J: TRBJ1-1
DNA: TGTGCCAGCAGCTCCGGGATACTGGACACTGAAGCTTTCTTT
CDR3: CASSSGILDTEAFF

D: TRBD1
V: TRBV24-1
size: .
J: TRBJ1-5
DNA: TGTGCCACCAGTGACTCGGCAGGGGGTTCTCAGCCCCAGCATTTT
CDR3: CATSDSAGGSQPQHF

D: .
V: TRBV6-5
size: few
J: TRBJ2-5
DNA: TGTGCCAGCTCGGTGGGGCCGAAAGAGACCCAGTACTTC
CDR3: CASSVGPKETQYF

D: .
V: TRBV5-6
size: .
J: TRBJ1-1
DNA: TGTGCCAGCAGCGTAAGAGGGACGGACACTGAAGCTTTCTTT
CDR3: CASSVRGTDTEAFF

D: .
V: TRBV7-8
size: few
J: TRBJ1-1
DNA: TGTGCCAGCAGCTACCGGACGGGGAACACTGAAGCTTTCTTT
CDR3: CASSYRTGNTEAFF

D: .
V: TRBV25-1
size: .
J: TRBJ1-5
DNA: TGTGCCAGCAGTGTACAGGGCGGCGATCAGCCCCAGCATTTT
CDR3: CASSVQGGDQPQHF

D: TRBD1
V: TRBV12-3/TRBV12-4
size: .
J: TRBJ1-1
DNA: TGTGCCAGCAGTCCCTGGACAGGTTTGAACACTGAAGCTTTCTTT
CDR3: CASSPWTGLNTEAFF

D: .
V: TRBV7-2
size: .
J: TRBJ1-2
DNA: TGTGCCAGCAGCTTTGGTCTCGATGGGGGCTACACCTTC
CDR3: CASSFGLDGGYTF

D: .
V: TRBV11-2
size: .
J: TRBJ2-7
DNA: TGTGCCAGCAGCTTAGTCTATCAGAACTACGAGCAGTACTTC
CDR3: CASSLVYQNYEQYF

D: .
V: TRBV25-1
size: .
J: TRBJ2-7
DNA: TGTGCCAGCTCACGCGAACTAGCAGACGAGCAGTACTTC
CDR3: CASSRELADEQYF

D: TRBD1
V: TRBV7-9
size: .
J: TRBJ2-7
DNA: TGTGCCAGCAGCTTAGTCGGGACAGGGACCGAGCAGTACTTC
CDR3: CASSLVGTGTEQYF

D: .
V: TRBV5-1
size: .
J: TRBJ1-2
DNA: TGCGCCAGCAGCTGGGGGGGTAGCGAGGCTGGCTATGGCTACACCTTC
CDR3: CASSWGGSEAGYGYTF

D: .
V: TRBV5-1
size: few
J: TRBJ1-2
DNA: TGCGCCAGCAGCTTGGGGGGCCAATACTATGGCTACACCTTC
CDR3: CASSLGGQYYGYTF

D: .
V: TRBV7-9
size: once
J: TRBJ1-6
DNA: TGTGCCAGCAGCCACATCGATTCACCCCTCCACTTT
CDR3: CASSHIDSPLHF

D: .
V: TRBV7-2
size: .
J: TRBJ2-3
DNA: TGTGCCAGCAGCCCTTACAGGGCAGATACGCAGTATTTT
CDR3: CASSPYRADTQYF

D: .
V: TRBV15
size: .
J: TRBJ1-6
DNA: TGTGCCACCAGCAGAGATGTGGGACTTATTTCACCCCTCCACTTT
CDR3: CATSRDVGLISPLHF

D: .
V: TRBV7-8
size: few
J: TRBJ1-3
DNA: TGTGCCAGCAGCTTTACTGGGTTTGTACGTGACACCATATATTTT
CDR3: CASSFTGFVRDTIYF

D: .
V: TRBV10-3
size: few
J: TRBJ2-5
DNA: TGTGCCAGCTTTGTGGAGACCCAAGAGACCCAGTACTTC
CDR3: CASFVETQETQYF

D: .
V: TRBV7-2
size: .
J: TRBJ1-1
DNA: TGTGCCAGCAGCTTAGGGGCAAGTACCCTGAACACTGAAGCTTTCTTT
CDR3: CASSLGASTLNTEAFF

D: TRBD1
V: TRBV29-1
size: .
J: TRBJ2-7
DNA: TGCAGCGTCCTCGGACAGGGCTACGAGCAGTACTTC
CDR3: CSVLGQGYEQYF

D: TRBD2
V: TRBV6-5
size: .
J: TRBJ2-7
DNA: TGTGCCAGCAGTTACTCTCGGGAGGGCCCCCACGAGCAGTACTTC
CDR3: CASSYSREGPHEQYF

D: .
V: TRBV29-1
size: .
J: TRBJ1-2
DNA: TGCAGCGTTGTGGGGGAGGGGTATGGCTACACCTTC
CDR3: CSVVGEGYGYTF

D: .
V: TRBV7-3
size: .
J: TRBJ2-2
DNA: TGTGCCAGCAGCTTATCGTTAAACACCGGGGAGCTGTTTTTT
CDR3: CASSLSLNTGELFF